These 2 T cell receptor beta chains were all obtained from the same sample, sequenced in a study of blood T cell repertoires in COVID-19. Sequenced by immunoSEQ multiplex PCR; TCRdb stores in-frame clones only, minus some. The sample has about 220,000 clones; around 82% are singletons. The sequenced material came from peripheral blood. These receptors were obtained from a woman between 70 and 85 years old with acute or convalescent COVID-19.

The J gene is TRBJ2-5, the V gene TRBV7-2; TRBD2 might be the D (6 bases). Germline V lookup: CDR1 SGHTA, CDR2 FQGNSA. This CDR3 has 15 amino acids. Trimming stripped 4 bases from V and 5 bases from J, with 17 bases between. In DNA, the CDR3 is TGTGCCAGCAGCTGGGGCGGACTTGGGGGGGAGACCCAGTACTTC. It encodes CASSWGGLGGETQYF.

The DNA for the CDR3 is TGTGCCAGTAGTATCGGACAGATTGGTACGCAGTATTTT. Its translation is CASSIGQIGTQYF. This chain uses TRBV19 with TRBJ2-3, with a possible D match to TRBD1 (6 bases). There are 13 residues in the CDR3. V lost 3 bases to trimming and J lost 8 bases, with 12 bases between them. CDR1 LNHDA and CDR2 SQIVND come from the germline V gene (reference sequence).